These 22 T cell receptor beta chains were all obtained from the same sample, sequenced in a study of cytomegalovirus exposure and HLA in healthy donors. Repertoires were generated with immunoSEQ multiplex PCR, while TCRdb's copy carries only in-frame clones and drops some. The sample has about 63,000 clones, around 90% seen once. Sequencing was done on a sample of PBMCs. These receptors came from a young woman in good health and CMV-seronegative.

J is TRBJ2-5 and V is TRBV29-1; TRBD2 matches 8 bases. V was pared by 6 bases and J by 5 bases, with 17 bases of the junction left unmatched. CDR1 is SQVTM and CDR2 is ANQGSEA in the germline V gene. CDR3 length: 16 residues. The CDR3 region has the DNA TGCAGCGTGCCCCCCCCGGCGGGAGGTGAGTTGGAGACCCAGTACTTC. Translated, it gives CSVPPPAGGELETQYF.

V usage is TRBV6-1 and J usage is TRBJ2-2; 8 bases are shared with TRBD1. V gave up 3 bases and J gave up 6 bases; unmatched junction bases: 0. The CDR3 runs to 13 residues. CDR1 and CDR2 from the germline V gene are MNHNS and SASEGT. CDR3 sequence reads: CASSDRGPGELFF. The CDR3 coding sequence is TGTGCCAGCAGTGACAGGGGGCCCGGGGAGCTGTTTTTT.

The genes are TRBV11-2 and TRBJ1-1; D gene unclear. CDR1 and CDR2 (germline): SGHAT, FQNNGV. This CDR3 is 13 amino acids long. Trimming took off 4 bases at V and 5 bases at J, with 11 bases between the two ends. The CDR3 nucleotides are TGTGCCAGCAGCTATGGAGGTTGGACTGAAGCTTTCTTT. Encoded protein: CASSYGGWTEAFF. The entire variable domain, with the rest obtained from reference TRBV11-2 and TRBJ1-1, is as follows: EAGVAQSPRYKIIEKRQSVAFWCNPISGHATLYWYQQILGQGPKLLIQFQNNGVVDDSQLPKDRFSAERLKGVDSTLKIQPAKLEDSAVYLCASSYGGWTEAFFGQGTRLTVV.

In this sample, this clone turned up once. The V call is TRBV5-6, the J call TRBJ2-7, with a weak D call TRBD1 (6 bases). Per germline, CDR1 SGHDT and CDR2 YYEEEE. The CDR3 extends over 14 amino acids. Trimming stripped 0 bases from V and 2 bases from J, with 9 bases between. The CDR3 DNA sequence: TGTGCCAGCAGCTTGGTACAGGGTCCCTACGAGCAGTACTTC. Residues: CASSLVQGPYEQYF. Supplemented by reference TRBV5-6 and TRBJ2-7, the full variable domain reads DAGVTQSPTHLIKTRGQQVTLRCSPKSGHDTVSWYQQALGQGPQFIFQYYEEEERQRGNFPDRFSGHQFPNYSSELNVNALLLGDSALYLCASSLVQGPYEQYFGPGTRLTVT.

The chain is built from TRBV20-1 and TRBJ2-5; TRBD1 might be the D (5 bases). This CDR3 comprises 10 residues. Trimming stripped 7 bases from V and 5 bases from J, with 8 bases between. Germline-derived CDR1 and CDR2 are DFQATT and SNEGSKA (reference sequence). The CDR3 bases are TGCAGTGAGGGGTTGGAGACCCAGTACTTC. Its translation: CSEGLETQYF.

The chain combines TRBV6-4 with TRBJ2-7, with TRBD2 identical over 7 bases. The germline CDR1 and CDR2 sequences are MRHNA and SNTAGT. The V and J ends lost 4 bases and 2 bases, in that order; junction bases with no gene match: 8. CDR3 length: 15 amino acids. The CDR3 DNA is TGTGCCAGCAGTGGCAGGCGGGAGTCTCCCTACGAGCAGTACTTC. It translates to CASSGRRESPYEQYF.

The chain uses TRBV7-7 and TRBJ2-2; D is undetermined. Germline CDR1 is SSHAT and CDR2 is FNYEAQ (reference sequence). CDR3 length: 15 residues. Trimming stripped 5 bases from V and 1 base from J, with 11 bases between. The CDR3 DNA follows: TGTGCCAGCAGCCGCGGTACGGGGAACACCGGGGAGCTGTTTTTT. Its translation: CASSRGTGNTGELFF.

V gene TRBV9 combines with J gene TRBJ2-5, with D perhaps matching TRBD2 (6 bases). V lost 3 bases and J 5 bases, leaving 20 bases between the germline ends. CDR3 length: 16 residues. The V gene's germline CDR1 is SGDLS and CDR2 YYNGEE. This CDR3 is CASSAGGQGGWETQYF. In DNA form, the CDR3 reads TGTGCCAGCAGCGCTGGAGGGCAGGGAGGTTGGGAGACCCAGTACTTC.

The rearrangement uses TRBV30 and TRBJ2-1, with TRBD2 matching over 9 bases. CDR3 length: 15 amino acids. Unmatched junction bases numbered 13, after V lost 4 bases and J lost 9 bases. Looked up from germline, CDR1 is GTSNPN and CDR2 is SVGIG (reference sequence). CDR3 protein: CAWKGAGLAIVEQFF. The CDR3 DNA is TGTGCCTGGAAGGGGGCCGGACTAGCGATAGTTGAGCAGTTCTTC.

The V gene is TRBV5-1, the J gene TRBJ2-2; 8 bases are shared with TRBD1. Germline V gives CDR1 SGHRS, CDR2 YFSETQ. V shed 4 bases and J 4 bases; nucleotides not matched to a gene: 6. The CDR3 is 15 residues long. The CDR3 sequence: CASSRTGMGTGELFF. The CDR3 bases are TGCGCCAGCAGCCGGACAGGGATGGGCACCGGGGAGCTGTTTTTT.

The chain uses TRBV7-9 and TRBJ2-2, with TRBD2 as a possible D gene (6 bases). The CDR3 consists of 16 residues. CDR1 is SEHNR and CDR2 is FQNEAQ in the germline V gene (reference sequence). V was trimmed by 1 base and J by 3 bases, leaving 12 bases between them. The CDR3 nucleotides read TGTGCCAGCAGCTTAGACCCCCGGGAGTACACCGGGGAGCTGTTTTTT. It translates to CASSLDPREYTGELFF.

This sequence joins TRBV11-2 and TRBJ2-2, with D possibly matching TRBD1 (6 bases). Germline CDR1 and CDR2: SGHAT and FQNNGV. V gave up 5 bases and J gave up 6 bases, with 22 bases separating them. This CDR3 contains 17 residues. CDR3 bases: TGTGCCAGCAGCCCCAGGACAGTAACCCTTGGGGCCGGGGAGCTGTTTTTT. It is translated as CASSPRTVTLGAGELFF.

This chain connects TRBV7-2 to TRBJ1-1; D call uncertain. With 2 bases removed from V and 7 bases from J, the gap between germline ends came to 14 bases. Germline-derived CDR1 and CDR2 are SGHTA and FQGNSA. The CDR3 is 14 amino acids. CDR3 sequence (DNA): TGTGCCAGCAGCTTAAGACTGCGGCAGTATGAAGCTTTCTTT. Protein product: CASSLRLRQYEAFF.

The CDR3 reads CASSLAGWSEAFF. DNA of the CDR3: TGCGCCAGCAGCTTGGCAGGGTGGTCTGAAGCTTTCTTT. This sequence joins TRBV5-1 and TRBJ1-1; tentative D call: TRBD1 (5 bases). In germline, CDR1 is SGHRS, CDR2 YFSETQ. With 0 bases removed from V and 6 bases from J, the gap between germline ends came to 9 bases. This CDR3 has 13 amino acids. Full variable domain (missing parts from reference TRBV5-1 and TRBJ1-1): KAGVTQTPRYLIKTRGQQVTLSCSPISGHRSVSWYQQTPGQGLQFLFEYFSETQRNKGNFPGRFSGRQFSNSRSEMNVSTLELGDSALYLCASSLAGWSEAFFGQGTRLTVV.

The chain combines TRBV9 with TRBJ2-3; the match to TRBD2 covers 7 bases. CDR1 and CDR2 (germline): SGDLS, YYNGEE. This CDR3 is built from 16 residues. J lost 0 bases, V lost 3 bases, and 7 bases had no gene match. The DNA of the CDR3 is TGTGCCAGCAGCGCCCGGGGGGACCTTAGCACAGATACGCAGTATTTT. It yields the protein CASSARGDLSTDTQYF. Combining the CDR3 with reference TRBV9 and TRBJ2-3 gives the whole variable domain DSGVTQTPKHLITATGQRVTLRCSPRSGDLSVYWYQQSLDQGLQFLIQYYNGEERAKGNILERFSAQQFPDLHSELNLSSLELGDSALYFCASSARGDLSTDTQYFGPGTRLTVL.

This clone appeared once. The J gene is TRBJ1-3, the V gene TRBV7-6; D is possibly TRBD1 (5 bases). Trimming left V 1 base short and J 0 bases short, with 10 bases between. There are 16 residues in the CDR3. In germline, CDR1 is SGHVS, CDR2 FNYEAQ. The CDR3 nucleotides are TGTGCCAGCAGCTTAGGGGGGGTTCACTCTGGAAACACCATATATTTT. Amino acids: CASSLGGVHSGNTIYF.

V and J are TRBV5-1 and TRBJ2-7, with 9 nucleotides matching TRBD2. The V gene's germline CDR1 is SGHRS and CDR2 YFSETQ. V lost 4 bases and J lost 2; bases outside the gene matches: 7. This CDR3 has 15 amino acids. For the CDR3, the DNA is TGCGCCAGCAGCCCTGGGGCGGGGGGGCCCTACGAGCAGTACTTC. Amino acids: CASSPGAGGPYEQYF.

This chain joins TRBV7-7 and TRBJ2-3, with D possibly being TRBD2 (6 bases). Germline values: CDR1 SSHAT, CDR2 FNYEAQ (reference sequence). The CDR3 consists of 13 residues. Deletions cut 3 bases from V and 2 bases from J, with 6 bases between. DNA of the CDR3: TGTGCCAGCAGCTTGGGACTCACAGATACGCAGTATTTT. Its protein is CASSLGLTDTQYF.

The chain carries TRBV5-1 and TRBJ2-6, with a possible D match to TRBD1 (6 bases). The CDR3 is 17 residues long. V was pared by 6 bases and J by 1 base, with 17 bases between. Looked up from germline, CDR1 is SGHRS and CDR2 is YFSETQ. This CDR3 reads CASKGDTAISGANVLTF. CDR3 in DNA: TGCGCCAGCAAAGGGGACACGGCGATTTCTGGGGCCAACGTCCTGACTTTC.

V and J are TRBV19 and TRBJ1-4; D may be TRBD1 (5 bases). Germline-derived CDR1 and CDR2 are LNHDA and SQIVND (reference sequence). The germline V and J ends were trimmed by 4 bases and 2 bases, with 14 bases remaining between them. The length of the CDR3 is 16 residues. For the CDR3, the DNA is TGTGCCAGTAGTAGTCCTTCGGGGGATACTAATGAAAAACTGTTTTTT. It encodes CASSSPSGDTNEKLFF.

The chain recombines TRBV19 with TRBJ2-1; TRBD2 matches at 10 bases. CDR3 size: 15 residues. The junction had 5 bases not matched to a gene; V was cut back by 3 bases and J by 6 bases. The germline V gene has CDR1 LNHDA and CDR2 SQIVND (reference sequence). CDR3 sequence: CASSISGTSVNEQFF. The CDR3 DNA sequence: TGTGCCAGTAGTATCTCCGGGACTAGCGTCAATGAGCAGTTCTTC.

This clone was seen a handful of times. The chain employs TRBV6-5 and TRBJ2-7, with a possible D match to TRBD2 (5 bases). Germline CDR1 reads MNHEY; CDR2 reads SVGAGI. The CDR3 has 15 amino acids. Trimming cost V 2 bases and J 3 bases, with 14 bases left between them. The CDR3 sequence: CASSYRTEEVYEQYF. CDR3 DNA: TGTGCCAGCAGTTACAGGACGGAGGAGGTCTACGAGCAGTACTTC.